What follows is one T cell receptor (beta chain) and its context. Its matching antigen is unknown. This record belongs to a study of OX40 agonist ivuxolimab in advanced cancers. The wider study: Patients received intravenous ivuxolimab every 2 weeks at 0.01 to 10 mg/kg.

Sequenced by immunoSEQ multiplex PCR; TCRdb stores in-frame clones only, minus some. This table holds around 20,000 clones, 84% found once. Study conclusions and caveats: At 0.1 to 3.0 mg/kg and by week 6, CD4+ and CD8+ T cells in the blood had expanded clonally.

Germline CDR1 is MNHEY and CDR2 is SMNVEV (reference sequence). The CDR3 spans 12 residues. Trimming removed 7 bases at V and 7 bases at J, with 12 bases between. The starting material was CD4+ or CD8+ T cells sorted from blood, obtained in a trial of the OX40 agonist ivuxolimab. This chain joins TRBV27 and TRBJ2-3; D is ambiguous. The sequence was obtained from an adult with an advanced solid tumor such as melanoma, head and neck, liver or kidney cancer. Written as DNA, the CDR3 is TGTGCCAGCATGGCAGTGACTTATACGCAGTATTTT. Translating it yields CASMAVTYTQYF.